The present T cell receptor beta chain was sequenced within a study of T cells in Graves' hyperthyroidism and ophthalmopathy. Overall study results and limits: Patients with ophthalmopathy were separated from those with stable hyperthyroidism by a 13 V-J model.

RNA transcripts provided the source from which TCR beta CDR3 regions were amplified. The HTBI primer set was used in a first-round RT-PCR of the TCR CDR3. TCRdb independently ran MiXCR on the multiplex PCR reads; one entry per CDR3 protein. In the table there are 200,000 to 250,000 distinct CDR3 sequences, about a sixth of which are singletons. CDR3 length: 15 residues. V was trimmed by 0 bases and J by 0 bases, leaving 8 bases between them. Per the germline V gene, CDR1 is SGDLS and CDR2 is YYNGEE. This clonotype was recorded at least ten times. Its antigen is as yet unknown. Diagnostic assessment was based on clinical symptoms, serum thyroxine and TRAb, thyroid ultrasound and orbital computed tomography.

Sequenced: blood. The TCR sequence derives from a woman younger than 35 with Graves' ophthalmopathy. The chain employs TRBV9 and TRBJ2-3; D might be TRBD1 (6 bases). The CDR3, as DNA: TGTGCCAGCAGCGTAGTAGGGGGTAGCACAGATACGCAGTATTTT. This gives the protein CASSVVGGSTDTQYF.